This T cell receptor beta chain was identified in a study of cytomegalovirus exposure and HLA in healthy donors. Study-level information: Earlier work reported approximately 110 million unique TCR beta sequences from some 180 million T cells.

The CDR3 runs 15 residues. The V and J ends lost 1 base and 2 bases respectively, with 11 bases between them. CDR1 and CDR2 (germline): SEHNR, FQNEAQ (reference sequence). Use of 60 Vbeta and 13 Jbeta primers characterized the PCR. Sequenced by immunoSEQ multiplex PCR; TCRdb stores in-frame clones only, minus some. Among more than 90,000 clones listed, 74% were seen once. The receptor was derived from a man aged 25 to 45 in good health and CMV-seropositive. Material for sequencing was PBMCs. The rearrangement uses TRBV7-9 and TRBJ1-1, with D unclear. The CDR3 region is CASSLVAAGNTEAFF. The DNA for the CDR3 is TGTGCCAGCAGCTTAGTAGCGGCCGGAAACACTGAAGCTTTCTTT.